This T cell receptor beta chain was captured in a study of T cell responses to AZD1222 COVID-19 vaccine. Study findings and constraints: When two AZD1222 doses had been given, Spike-specific TCR breadth and depth rose. No day 14 peak samples; only post-peak repertoires were characterized. The study identified only 6 or 7 AZD1222 recipients as seropositive at baseline.

Second-dose intervals of approximately 4 or approximately 12 weeks were pooled. CDR1 and CDR2 from the germline V gene are SGHTA and FQGNSA. V lost 5 bases, J lost 0 bases, and 8 bases lay in between. The CDR3 is 13 residues long. Repertoires were generated with immunoSEQ multiplex PCR, while TCRdb's copy carries only in-frame clones and drops some. Among around 120,000 clones listed, approximately 90% were seen once. A word on this clone: The antigen remains unidentified.

This receptor was identified in an adult who received the AZD1222 COVID-19 vaccine. The genes are TRBV7-2 and TRBJ2-7, with D hard to call. The source material was peripheral blood, sampled 28 days after the second AZD1222 dose. The CDR3 region has the DNA TGTGCCAGCAGCCCGCAGGACTCCTACGAGCAGTACTTC. Protein: CASSPQDSYEQYF.